This T cell receptor beta chain was retrieved from a study of T cell changes during pregnancy in multiple sclerosis. From germline, CDR1 is SGHNT and CDR2 YYREEE (reference sequence). The CDR3 extends over 16 amino acids. V shed 0 bases, J shed 6 bases, and the junction held 5 bases outside the gene matches. Profiling relied on immunoSEQ multiplex PCR, and the TCRdb table lists in-frame clones only, not all of them. Here the sample spans roughly 64,000 clones, 80% to 95% being singletons. Here the sequenced sample was peripheral blood, taken in the second trimester of pregnancy. The sequence came from a female donor with multiple sclerosis, enrolled in a pregnancy study. The V gene is TRBV5-4, the J gene TRBJ2-7; 14 bases are a match to TRBD2. CDR3 sequence (DNA): TGTGCCAGCAGCTTGGGACTAGCGGGAGGGCCCAGCGAGCAGTACTTC. This sequence encodes CASSLGLAGGPSEQYF.